This T cell receptor beta chain comes out of a study of T cells in localized non-small cell lung cancer (dated by TCRdb to 2020 to 2022). Some background on the complete study: T cell repertoires of 236 early-stage NSCLC patients were analyzed, with tumors being compared against uninvolved tumor-adjacent lungs. The cohort consisted of around 250 treatment-naive NSCLC patients whose localized lung tumors had been resected. Of the NSCLC patients, 120 to 150 were male and about 97 were female, and the mean age was roughly 61 years.

On the study overall, not on this receptor specifically: Uninvolved tumor-adjacent lung showed the highest T cell clonality, higher than tumor, which suggests more focused antigenic responses in the adjacent lung. Because the study design was exploratory, TCR variables were selected using unadjusted p-values without false-discovery rate correction. A median of 57 of the top 100 tumor clones turned up in the paired uninvolved adjacent lung, and some 27 of those clones also ranked among the top 100 of that same adjacent lung. Multi-region tumor sequencing was not performed, so intratumor heterogeneity could not be excluded. Higher blood T cell density associated with longer overall survival, while higher adjacent-lung clonality associated with shorter survival.

At diagnosis, tumor, uninvolved tumor-adjacent lung and peripheral blood were collected and then preserved as a mix of FFPE and fresh-frozen material. For TCR repertoire profiling, the blood samples were analyzed as peripheral blood mononuclear cells. Trimmed from V: 8 bases; trimmed from J: 3 bases; junction bases lacking a gene match: 6. The CDR3 runs 15 amino acids, cysteine and phenylalanine included. This entry keeps only the CDR3 DNA: 45 bases, framed from base 1. CDR1 and CDR2, per the germline V gene, are MNHNS and SASEGT. TCR beta CDR3 regions were sequenced from DNA using the immunoSEQ Assay. On the study's bioinformatics: T cell density was computed as TCR beta template counts normalized to usable DNA estimated by amplifying housekeeping genes. Richness was estimated using the preseqR package, with extrapolation to 400,000 templates for PBMC samples and to 120,000 templates for tissue samples. Clonality was defined as one minus Pielou's evenness. To identify tissue-enriched TCRs, differential abundance testing was run on productive amino-acid clonotypes with a minimum total count of 5 and an alpha of 0.1. The Jaccard Index and the Morisita Overlap Index were used to measure repertoire overlap between compartments. GLIPH grouped TCR beta CDR3s together with public tetramer-defined viral CDR3s, and a viral motif had to include at least three viral sequences and also show V-gene enrichment. TCRdb mirrors the immuneACCESS table, restricted to in-frame sequences. Some clones are absent from its copies; in checked studies, under half trace to an unresolved V gene, and the reason for the others is unknown. The D gene and trimming were derived from the DNA, and the V and J assignments and clone size from that table. This sample gives about 45,000 clones in total; approximately 81% of them show up just once. 17% of the sample is held by the ten biggest clonotypes.

Regarding this clone: Its antigen is unknown. No much larger clone is present one base from it, and per-base qualities are unavailable.

Recombination linked TRBV6-1 to TRBJ2-3; TRBD2 fits 12 bases in the junction. This TCR was sampled from a man aged 40 to 75 with stage III lung adenocarcinoma. This sample comprised peripheral blood mononuclear cells, obtained before any cancer treatment. The sequence in DNA is TGTGCCAGCCTTCTAGCGGGGGGGCCAACAGATACGCAGTATTTT. It translates as CASLLAGGPTDTQYF.